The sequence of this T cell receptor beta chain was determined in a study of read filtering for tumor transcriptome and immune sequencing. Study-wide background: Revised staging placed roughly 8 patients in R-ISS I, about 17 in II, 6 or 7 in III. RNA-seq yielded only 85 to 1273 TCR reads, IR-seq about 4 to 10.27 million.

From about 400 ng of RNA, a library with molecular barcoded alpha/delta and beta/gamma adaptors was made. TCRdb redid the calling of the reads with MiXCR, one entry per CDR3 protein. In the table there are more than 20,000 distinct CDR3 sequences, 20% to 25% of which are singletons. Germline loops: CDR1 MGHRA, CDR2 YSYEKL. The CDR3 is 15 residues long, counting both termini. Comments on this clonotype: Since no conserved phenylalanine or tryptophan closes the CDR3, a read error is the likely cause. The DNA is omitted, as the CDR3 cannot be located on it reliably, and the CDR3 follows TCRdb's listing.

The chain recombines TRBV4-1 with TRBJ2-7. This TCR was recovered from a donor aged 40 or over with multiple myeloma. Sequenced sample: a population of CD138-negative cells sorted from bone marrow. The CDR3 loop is CASSQEPRRLYEQCL.